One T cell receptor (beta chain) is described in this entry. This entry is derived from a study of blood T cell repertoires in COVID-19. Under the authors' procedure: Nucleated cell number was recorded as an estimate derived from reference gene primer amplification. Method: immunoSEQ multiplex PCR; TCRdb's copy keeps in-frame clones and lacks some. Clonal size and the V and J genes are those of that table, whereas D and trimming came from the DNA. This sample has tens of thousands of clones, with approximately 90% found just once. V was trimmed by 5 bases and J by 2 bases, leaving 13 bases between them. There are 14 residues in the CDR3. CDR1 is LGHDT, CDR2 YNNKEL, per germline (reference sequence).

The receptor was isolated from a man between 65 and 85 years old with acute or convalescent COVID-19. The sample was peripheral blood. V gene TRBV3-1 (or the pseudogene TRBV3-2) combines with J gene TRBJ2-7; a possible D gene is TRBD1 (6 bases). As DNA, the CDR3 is TGTGCCAGCAGCAAAGGGAACAGGGCCTACGAGCAGTACTTC. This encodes CASSKGNRAYEQYF.